This T cell receptor beta chain was sequenced during a study of glioma-infiltrating T cells after dendritic cell vaccination. Time point indicated: after dendritic cell vaccination, including at tumor progression/relapse. TCRdb's table, derived via immunoSEQ multiplex PCR, lists solely in-frame clones and lacks some. The data contain fewer than 85,000 clones, around nine tenths of them singletons. The CDR3 length is 15 residues. Trimming at V came to 2 bases and at J to 2 bases, leaving 0 bases not matched to a gene. The germline CDR1 and CDR2 sequences are SNHLY and FYNNEI. The chain has TRBV2 and TRBJ2-5; 12 bases fit TRBD2. This TCR derives from a human donor with glioblastoma. This sample comprised blood, obtained after dendritic cell vaccination. In DNA, the CDR3 is TGTGCCAGCAGTGAAACTAGCGGGGGGCAAGAGACCCAGTACTTC. Translated: CASSETSGGQETQYF. The whole variable domain, remainder taken from reference TRBV2 and TRBJ2-5, is EPEVTQTPSHQVTQMGQEVILRCVPISNHLYFYWYRQILGQKVEFLVSFYNNEISEKSEIFDDQFSVERPDGSNFTLKIRSTKLEDSAMYFCASSETSGGQETQYFGPGTRLLVL.